A single sample is the source of the 32 T cell receptor beta chains below, sequenced in a study of CD8 T cells in ankylosing spondylitis. One entry per CDR3 protein, called by TCRdb with MiXCR from the 5' RACE reads. The sample yields approximately 290,000 distinct CDR3 sequences, about 20% seen once. Sequenced material: blood, either unsorted or a sorted T cell fraction (not recorded which). The source of these receptors is a female donor with ankylosing spondylitis or in good health (not recorded which).

As for this clonotype: This clone may be a read error of a much larger clone one base away. This sequence joins TRBV18 and TRBJ2-5; 11 nucleotides agree with TRBD2. Germline-derived CDR1 and CDR2 are KGHSH and LQKENI. This CDR3 contains 16 residues. In DNA, the CDR3 is TGTGCCAGCTCACCGGGACTAGCGGCTATCCAAGCGACCCAGTACTTC. This gives the protein CASSPGLAAIQATQYF. Full variable domain (rest looked up from reference TRBV18 and TRBJ2-5): NAGVMQNPRHLVRRRGQEARLRCSPMKGHSHVYWYRQLPEEGLKFMVYLQKENIIDESGMPKERFSAEFPKEGPSILRIQQVVRGDSAAYFCASSPGLAAIQATQYFGPGTRLLVL.

V is TRBV3-1 and J is TRBJ2-7; 10 bases are shared with TRBD1. The CDR3 is 16 residues long. Looked up from germline, CDR1 is LGHDT and CDR2 is YNNKEL (reference sequence). Trimming took 4 bases from V and 6 from J; bases not matched to a gene: 12. The CDR3 loop reads CASSLVTGGKIFEQYF. The CDR3 DNA reads as TGTGCCAGCAGCCTAGTGACAGGGGGCAAAATCTTCGAGCAGTACTTC.

The sample holds a few counts of this clonotype. The chain employs TRBV9 and TRBJ2-5, with a weak D call TRBD1 (5 bases). The CDR3 spans 12 residues. V was pared by 3 bases and J by 9 bases, with 12 bases between. CDR1 is SGDLS, CDR2 YYNGEE, per germline. The CDR3 DNA follows: TGTGCCAGCAGCGGGGGTATAGGGGCCCAGTACTTC. This encodes CASSGGIGAQYF.

This clonotype has a handful of counts. The rearrangement joins TRBV10-1 to TRBJ2-1; 7 positions agree with TRBD2. Germline values: CDR1 WNHNN, CDR2 SYGVQD (reference sequence). J was trimmed by 0 bases and V by 5 bases; bases with no gene match: 7. CDR3 length equals 16 residues. The CDR3 loop reads CASSPSGVSSYNEQFF. CDR3 nucleotides: TGCGCCAGCAGTCCTAGCGGAGTGAGCTCCTACAATGAGCAGTTCTTC.

This clonotype was seen a handful of times. The chain couples TRBV20-1 to TRBJ2-7, with D perhaps TRBD1 (5 bases). This CDR3 has 15 residues. Deletions cut 0 bases from V and 2 bases from J, with 14 bases between. Germline CDR1 is DFQATT and CDR2 is SNEGSKA (reference sequence). The CDR3 bases are TGCAGTGCTAGAGATGGGGCAGCGAATACCTACGAGCAGTACTTC. Amino acids: CSARDGAANTYEQYF.

The chain links TRBV6-1 to TRBJ1-1, with a tentative D call TRBD1 (5 bases). Germline V gene lookup returns CDR1 MNHNS and CDR2 SASEGT. The V and J ends lost 2 bases and 10 bases respectively, with 11 bases between them. This CDR3 contains 12 residues. The CDR3 is CASSEIGVGAFF. The CDR3 region has the DNA TGTGCCAGCAGTGAAATAGGGGTGGGAGCTTTCTTT.

V usage is TRBV6-2 or TRBV6-3 and J usage is TRBJ2-7; tentative D call: TRBD2 (6 bases). V was cut by 0 bases and J by 0 bases, with 12 bases left in between. In germline, CDR1 is MNHEY, CDR2 SVGEGT. This CDR3 region has 16 residues. The CDR3 coding sequence is TGTGCCAGCAGTTACTCGGGGGTCGGGAGCTCCTACGAGCAGTACTTC. It translates to CASSYSGVGSSYEQYF.

This clonotype was observed a handful of times. The rearrangement links TRBV29-1 to TRBJ1-5; weak D call: TRBD1 (5 bases). Germline CDR1 SQVTM, CDR2 ANQGSEA. V was cut by 5 bases and J by 4 bases, with 12 bases left in between. The CDR3 is made up of 13 amino acids. DNA for the CDR3: TGCAGCGTTCAAACTCAGGGAAATCAGCCCCAGCATTTT. The encoded protein is CSVQTQGNQPQHF. Filled out from reference TRBV29-1 and TRBJ1-5, the complete variable domain reads SAVISQKPSRDICQRGTSLTIQCQVDSQVTMMFWYRQQPGQSLTLIATANQGSEATYESGFVIDKFPISRPNLTFSTLTVSNMSPEDSSIYLCSVQTQGNQPQHFGDGTRLSIL.

V usage is TRBV20-1 and J usage is TRBJ2-1; 13 bases map to TRBD2. This CDR3 is 16 amino acids long. The trim removed 6 bases at V and 0 bases at J, leaving 5 bases unmatched. The germline gives CDR1 DFQATT, CDR2 SNEGSKA (reference sequence). CDR3: CSAGLAGVHSYNEQFF. Written as DNA, the CDR3 is TGCAGTGCAGGACTAGCGGGAGTTCACTCCTACAATGAGCAGTTCTTC.

The chain is built from TRBV2 and TRBJ2-5, with TRBD1 matching over 9 bases. The germline V gene has CDR1 SNHLY and CDR2 FYNNEI. The CDR3 loop spans 15 amino acids. After removal of 6 bases from V and 5 bases from J, the junction contained 10 bases not matched to a gene. Written as DNA, the CDR3 is TGTGCCAGCAGGAGGGGGGGACAGGGACGGGAGACCCAGTACTTC. Translation: CASRRGGQGRETQYF.

A few counts support this clonotype. The chain uses TRBV6-1 and TRBJ1-1, with 9 nucleotides matching TRBD1. CDR1 and CDR2 (germline): MNHNS, SASEGT. With V trimmed by 5 bases and J by 4 bases, 8 bases remained unmatched. The CDR3 is made up of 15 amino acids. Written as DNA, the CDR3 is TGTGCCAGCAGTACCCCGGGACAGGGATCCACTGAAGCTTTCTTT. Its protein is CASSTPGQGSTEAFF.

In its sample, this clonotype was seen many times. This chain links TRBV12-3 or TRBV12-4 with TRBJ2-2; TRBD2 is a possible D gene (6 bases). Between the trimmed V and J ends, which lost 7 bases and 5 bases, there was a span of 17 bases. The CDR3 contains 15 residues. CDR3 coding DNA: TGTGCCAGCACCCTGGGGTGGGGGGTAACCGGGGAGCTGTTTTTT. Its protein product is CASTLGWGVTGELFF.

The chain couples TRBV30 to TRBJ2-2; D is possibly TRBD1 or TRBD2 (5 bases each). Germline CDR1 reads GTSNPN; CDR2 reads SVGIG (reference sequence). V was cut by 2 bases and J by 2 bases, with 15 bases left in between. CDR3 size: 16 residues. The CDR3 sequence: CAWSPGTTANTGELFF. In DNA, the CDR3 is TGTGCCTGGAGTCCGGGGACGACAGCCAACACCGGGGAGCTGTTTTTT. Filled out from reference TRBV30 and TRBJ2-2, the complete variable domain reads SQTIHQWPATLVQPVGSPLSLECTVEGTSNPNLYWYRQAAGRGLQLLFYSVGIGQISSEVPQNLSASRPQDRQFILSSKKLLLSDSGFYLCAWSPGTTANTGELFFGEGSRLTVL.

This clonotype has a handful of counts. V and J are TRBV7-2 and TRBJ2-7, with a weak D call TRBD1 (6 bases). This CDR3 has 11 residues. The V end lost 10 bases, the J end lost 7 bases, and 14 bases lay between the germline ends. Germline CDR1 reads SGHTA; CDR2 reads FQGNSA. The CDR3 loop is CAIQVGGEQYF. Here the CDR3 DNA reads TGTGCCATCCAGGTAGGGGGAGAGCAGTACTTC. The whole variable domain, filled in from reference TRBV7-2 and TRBJ2-7, reads GAGVSQSPSNKVTEKGKDVELRCDPISGHTALYWYRQSLGQGLEFLIYFQGNSAPDKSGLPSDRFSAERTGGSVSTLTIQRTQQEDSAVYLCAIQVGGEQYFGPGTRLTVT.

This chain uses TRBV10-3 with TRBJ2-7, with D possibly TRBD1 on 6 matching bases. CDR1 ENHRY and CDR2 SYGVKD come from the germline V gene. The CDR3 runs 12 residues. Trimming took off 11 bases at V and 2 bases at J, with 13 bases between the two ends. The CDR3 sequence: CAAGTYAYEQYF. The CDR3, as DNA: TGTGCCGCCGGGACATACGCCTACGAGCAGTACTTC.

This clonotype was observed a few times. V is TRBV6-1 and J is TRBJ2-2; 10 positions match TRBD1. Trimming took 6 bases from V and 7 from J; bases not matched to a gene: 11. The germline gives CDR1 MNHNS, CDR2 SASEGT. The CDR3 is 16 amino acids. This chain's CDR3 is CASRLDRGPLDGELFF. Written as DNA, the CDR3 is TGTGCCAGCAGACTTGACAGGGGGCCTCTTGACGGGGAGCTGTTTTTT.

This clonotype has only a few counts. V usage is TRBV5-1 and J usage is TRBJ1-2, with D possibly matching TRBD1 (6 bases). The CDR3 consists of 15 residues. The germline V and J ends were trimmed by 4 bases and 7 bases, with 20 bases remaining between them. Germline assignment: CDR1 SGHRS and CDR2 YFSETQ. CDR3 nucleotide sequence: TGCGCCAGCAGCGGAGGCCCTGACAGGAAGGGTGGCTACACCTTC. Translated: CASSGGPDRKGGYTF.

This clonotype has just one count. This rearrangement joins TRBV2 to TRBJ1-1; 9 bases are shared with TRBD1. This CDR3 is 15 amino acids long. The ends lost 6 bases at V and 0 bases at J; junction bases unmatched: 5. Germline V CDR1 and CDR2: SNHLY, FYNNEI. CDR3 protein: CASSVDRGLNTEAFF. In DNA, the CDR3 is TGTGCCAGCAGCGTGGACAGGGGCTTGAACACTGAAGCTTTCTTT.

This sequence joins TRBV12-3 or TRBV12-4 and TRBJ2-5; TRBD1 agrees at 8 bases. V lost 6 bases, J lost 5 bases, and 8 bases stayed unmatched. This CDR3 spans 14 amino acids. DNA for the CDR3: TGTGCCAGCAGCCAGGACAGGGTACGGGAGACCCAGTACTTC. The encoded protein is CASSQDRVRETQYF.

V is TRBV7-9 and J is TRBJ1-1; D might be TRBD1 (6 bases). V was clipped by 5 bases and J by 6 bases, with 16 bases between them. Germline values: CDR1 SEHNR, CDR2 FQNEAQ (reference sequence). This CDR3 is built from 14 residues. CDR3 sequence: CASSLEPRTAEAFF. CDR3 nucleotide sequence: TGTGCCAGCAGCCTAGAACCCAGGACAGCTGAAGCTTTCTTT.

V and J are TRBV20-1 and TRBJ2-1; tentative D call: TRBD2 (5 bases). The CDR3 length is 16 residues. CDR1 is DFQATT, CDR2 SNEGSKA, per germline (reference sequence). The ends were cut back, 0 bases at V and 0 bases at J, with 12 bases in the middle. CDR3 nucleotides: TGCAGTGCTAGAGAAGCGGACCGCCCCTCCTACAATGAGCAGTTCTTC. Its protein is CSAREADRPSYNEQFF.

The gene calls are TRBV5-1 and TRBJ2-7, with D possibly TRBD2 on 5 matching bases. The germline CDR1 and CDR2 sequences are SGHRS and YFSETQ. The CDR3 runs to 14 residues. The V end lost 4 bases, the J end lost 6 bases, and 17 bases lay between the germline ends. The CDR3, as DNA: TGCGCCAGCAGCCTGGGGTCGACGGGGTTCGAGCAGTACTTC. It yields the protein CASSLGSTGFEQYF.

This clonotype was seen more than once but under ten times. The chain uses TRBV3-1 and TRBJ1-6; D gene unclear. This CDR3 has 12 amino acids. The V gene lost 1 base and the J gene lost 8 bases, with 3 bases spanning the gap. The germline gives CDR1 LGHDT, CDR2 YNNKEL (reference sequence). The CDR3 loop reads CASSQGHSPLHF. The DNA for the CDR3 is TGTGCCAGCAGCCAAGGGCATTCACCCCTCCACTTT.

V is TRBV9 and J is TRBJ2-1; the D call may be TRBD1 or TRBD2 (6 bases each). Trimming took 5 bases from V and 8 from J, leaving 14 bases between them. Germline V gene sequence: CDR1 SGDLS, CDR2 YYNGEE. The CDR3 contains 13 residues. CDR3 amino acids: CASSRRGAYEQFF. The DNA of the CDR3 is TGTGCCAGCAGTAGGAGGGGGGCCTATGAGCAGTTCTTC.

This chain connects TRBV7-2 to TRBJ2-1; 11 bases are shared with TRBD2. V trimming: 4 bases; J trimming: 8 bases; junction bases outside the gene matches: 13. Germline V gene lookup returns CDR1 SGHTA and CDR2 FQGNSA. The CDR3 totals 17 residues. The CDR3 region is CASSSSGLAGGRDEQFF. Here the CDR3 DNA reads TGTGCCAGCAGCTCCTCCGGGCTAGCGGGAGGACGAGATGAGCAGTTCTTC.

This rearrangement joins TRBV3-1 to TRBJ2-1, with 7 bases fitting TRBD2. Germline V gives CDR1 LGHDT, CDR2 YNNKEL (reference sequence). The CDR3 loop spans 16 amino acids. Trimming removed 4 bases from V and 5 bases from J; junction bases left unmatched: 11. CDR3 DNA sequence: TGTGCCAGCAGCCGGCCCGGGAGGCTAAATCACAATGAGCAGTTCTTC. Its translation: CASSRPGRLNHNEQFF.

This chain links TRBV5-1 with TRBJ2-7, with D maybe TRBD2 (5 bases). Trimming left V 3 bases short and J 0 bases short, with 13 bases between. The CDR3 is 15 residues long. Germline V lookup: CDR1 SGHRS, CDR2 YFSETQ. The CDR3 spells CASSSGSRVSYEQYF. CDR3 in DNA: TGCGCCAGCAGCTCGGGATCCCGGGTCTCCTACGAGCAGTACTTC.

A few counts support this clonotype. The rearrangement links TRBV6-5 to TRBJ2-3, with a tentative D call TRBD2 (5 bases). There are 16 residues in the CDR3. With 3 bases removed from V and 4 bases from J, the gap between germline ends came to 17 bases. The germline CDR1 and CDR2 sequences are MNHEY and SVGAGI. CDR3 sequence (DNA): TGTGCCAGCAGTTATAGCAGTATTAGCGCGGCAGATACGCAGTATTTT. Translating gives CASSYSSISAADTQYF.

The rearrangement uses TRBV20-1 and TRBJ2-7; 8 bases are a match to TRBD1. Germline lookup yields CDR1 DFQATT and CDR2 SNEGSKA (reference sequence). The V gene end was trimmed by 5 bases and the J gene end by 1 base; junction bases not matched to a gene: 10. This CDR3 is built from 15 residues. This CDR3 is CSAPRATGGSYEQYF. CDR3 DNA sequence: TGCAGTGCTCCCCGCGCCACAGGGGGTTCCTACGAGCAGTACTTC.

The gene calls are TRBV5-4 and TRBJ2-1, with D tentatively TRBD1 (6 bases). The germline CDR1 and CDR2 sequences are SGHNT and YYREEE (reference sequence). V lost 4 bases, J lost 6 bases, and 23 bases lay in between. The CDR3 runs to 17 residues. The chain's CDR3 is CASSRQHRESGRNEQFF. The CDR3 coding sequence is TGTGCCAGCAGCCGCCAACACAGGGAAAGTGGCCGCAATGAGCAGTTCTTC.

This clonotype was seen only a few times. The chain employs TRBV7-2 and TRBJ2-7; weak D call: TRBD1 (6 bases). CDR3 size: 14 residues. V was trimmed by 5 bases and J by 2 bases, leaving 13 bases between them. The germline V gene encodes CDR1 SGHTA and CDR2 FQGNSA. Here the CDR3 DNA reads TGTGCCAGCAGCCTACGGACAGTTACCTACGAGCAGTACTTC. Translation: CASSLRTVTYEQYF.

This clonotype was seen ten or more times. The CDR3 region is CASSYDRGNSPLHF. In DNA, the CDR3 is TGTGCCAGCAGTTACGACAGGGGTAATTCACCCCTCCACTTT. The chain links TRBV6-5 to TRBJ1-6; 8 bases are shared with TRBD1. The CDR3 sequence is 14 residues long. Germline assignment: CDR1 MNHEY and CDR2 SVGAGI. Unmatched junction bases numbered 0, after V lost 2 bases and J lost 6 bases.